These T cell receptor beta chains were read from a single sample in a study of shared clonotypes between healthy human individuals. The repertoire was sequenced with immunoSEQ multiplex PCR; TCRdb's copy has only in-frame clones and lacks some. The data show 950,000 to 1,300,000 clones, more than 60% seen once. Sequencing used memory CD4+ T cells sorted from blood. The receptors come from a man aged 18 to 35 in good health. CDR3s include the opening cysteine and the closing phenylalanine or tryptophan. D genes are given only for firm matches. Clone size is shown for a subset of rows, as once, few, many or a class of expanded clone.

NA TRBD2 TRBJ2-7 TRBV6-1 TGTGCCAGCAGTGAAAGGGGGAACAACCGACTAGCGGATAGGTACTTC CASSERGNNRLADRYF
NA NA TRBJ2-7 TRBV5-1 TGCGCCAGCAGCGCCCAAGCCCGAGAGCAGTACTTC CASSAQAREQYF
NA NA TRBJ2-2 TRBV6-5 TGTGCCAGCAGTTACGGGGTCTGGGGGGACACCGGGGAGCTGTTTTTT CASSYGVWGDTGELFF
NA NA TRBJ1-2 TRBV5-4 TGTGCCAGCAGCCCTGGTGTCGGGGCCTACCGGGGCTACACCTTC CASSPGVGAYRGYTF
few NA TRBJ1-5 TRBV7-9 TGTGCCAGCAGCTTAGGTGGTGGAAAAAGCAATCAGCCCCAGCATTTT CASSLGGGKSNQPQHF
few NA TRBJ1-1 TRBV7-9 TGTGCCAGCAGCGTCCAGGTGAACACTGAAGCTTTCTTT CASSVQVNTEAFF
NA NA TRBJ2-3 TRBV10-2 TGCGCCAGCAGTGAGGCCAGATACACAGATACGCAGTATTTT CASSEARYTDTQYF
few NA TRBJ2-5 TRBV7-2 TGTGCCAGCAGCTTAGGCGGCGGAGTCCAAGAGACCCAGTACTTC CASSLGGGVQETQYF
NA NA TRBJ1-6 TRBV7-2 TGTGCCAGCAGCTTAGTTCAGTCCAGTTCACCCCTCCACTTT CASSLVQSSSPLHF
NA TRBD1 TRBJ2-3 TRBV14 TGTGCCAGCAGCAAGGGGGCGGAACGCACAGATACGCAGTATTTT CASSKGAERTDTQYF
NA NA TRBJ2-2 TRBV5-1 TGCGCCAGCAGCAAGGATTTACAGGGTCCCGGGGAGCTGTTTTTT CASSKDLQGPGELFF
once NA TRBJ1-4 TRBV5-1 TGCGCCAGCAGCTCACTTTCAACTAATGAAAAACTGTTTTTT CASSSLSTNEKLFF
NA TRBD2 TRBJ2-1 TRBV9 TGTGCCAGCAGCGTAGTGCTAGCGGGAGTGAACAATGAGCAGTTCTTC CASSVVLAGVNNEQFF
NA TRBD1 TRBJ1-2 TRBV6-5 TGTGCCAGCAGTTACCGTAGAGGGACAGGGGCGGACGGCTACACCTTC CASSYRRGTGADGYTF
few NA TRBJ1-1 TRBV2 TGTGCCAGCATAGCCAGGGAGGTGGCGGGAGCTTTCTTT CASIAREVAGAFF
few TRBD2 TRBJ2-5 TRBV29-1 TGCAGCGTTGGAGCGGGGGGCCAAGAGACCCAGTACTTC CSVGAGGQETQYF
once NA TRBJ2-2 TRBV11-2 TGTGCCAGCAGCTTAGAGTACCTAAGGGGACGGGAGCTGTTTTTT CASSLEYLRGRELFF
NA TRBD1 TRBJ1-5 TRBV4-1 TGCGCCAGCAGCTGGAATAGACAGGGGGGCCAGCCCCAGCATTTT CASSWNRQGGQPQHF
NA TRBD2 TRBJ2-5 TRBV30 TGTGCCTGGAGGATAGGGGGCCTAGCGGGAGGAAAGACCCAGTACTTC CAWRIGGLAGGKTQYF
NA NA TRBJ1-1 TRBV19 TGTGCCAGTAGTAGCAGCGGGAACACTGAAGCTTTCTTT CASSSSGNTEAFF
NA NA TRBJ1-2 TRBV4-1 TGCGCCAGCAGCCAAGTAGCAGGGATGGTAACTAACTATGGCTACACCTTC CASSQVAGMVTNYGYTF
NA TRBD1 TRBJ2-5 TRBV25-1 TGTGCCAGCAGTGAATTTTCCCACAGGGGTGGGGTGGGGGAGACCCAGTACTTC CASSEFSHRGGVGETQYF
NA TRBD1 TRBJ2-3 TRBV9 TGTGCCAGCAGCGTGACAGGGGGGAACAGAGATACGCAGTATTTT CASSVTGGNRDTQYF
NA NA TRBJ1-2 TRBV6-5 TGTGCCAGCAGGGGCAGCGGGGAGGGGAACTATGGCTACACCTTC CASRGSGEGNYGYTF
NA NA TRBJ1-2 TRBV11-2 TGTGCCAGCAGCTTAAGCGGGCGTCAGGGATATGGCTACACCTTC CASSLSGRQGYGYTF
NA NA TRBJ1-2 TRBV5-5 TGTGCCAGCAGCTTGGGTGGGACATCGGAATTCTATGGCTACACCTTC CASSLGGTSEFYGYTF
few TRBD1 TRBJ1-6 TRBV19 TGTGCCAGTAGTATTACGGGACAGGGCGGATCACCCCTCCACTTT CASSITGQGGSPLHF
NA NA TRBJ1-2 TRBV19 TGTGCCAGTATTAGGGGAACAGCGACGAACTATGGCTACACCTTC CASIRGTATNYGYTF
few TRBD1 TRBJ2-7 TRBV5-4 TGTGCCAGCAGCACCGACAGGGTCGAGCAGTACTTC CASSTDRVEQYF
NA NA TRBJ2-7 TRBV5-5 TGTGCCAGCAGCTTACAGGCTTCTATAGCCTCCGAGCAGTACTTC CASSLQASIASEQYF
NA NA TRBJ1-6 TRBV5-1 TGCGCCAGCAGCTCCGGATCTCAAGGCTCCTATAATTCACCCCTCCACTTT CASSSGSQGSYNSPLHF
NA NA TRBJ2-3 TRBV7-8 TGTGCCAGCAGCTTAGTAGGACTGATCACAGATACGCAGTATTTT CASSLVGLITDTQYF